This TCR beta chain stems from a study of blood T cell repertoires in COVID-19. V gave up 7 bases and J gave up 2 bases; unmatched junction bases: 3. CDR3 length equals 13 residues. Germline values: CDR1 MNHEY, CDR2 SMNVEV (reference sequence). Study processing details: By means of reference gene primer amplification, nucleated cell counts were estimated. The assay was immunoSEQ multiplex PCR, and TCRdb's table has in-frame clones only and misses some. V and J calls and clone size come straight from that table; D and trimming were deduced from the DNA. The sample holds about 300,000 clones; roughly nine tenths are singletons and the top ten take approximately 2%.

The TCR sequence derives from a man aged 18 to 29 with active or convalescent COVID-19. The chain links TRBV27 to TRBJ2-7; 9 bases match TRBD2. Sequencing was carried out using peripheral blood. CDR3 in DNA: TGTGCCAGCATGCTAGCGGGGACCTACGAGCAGTACTTC. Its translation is CASMLAGTYEQYF.